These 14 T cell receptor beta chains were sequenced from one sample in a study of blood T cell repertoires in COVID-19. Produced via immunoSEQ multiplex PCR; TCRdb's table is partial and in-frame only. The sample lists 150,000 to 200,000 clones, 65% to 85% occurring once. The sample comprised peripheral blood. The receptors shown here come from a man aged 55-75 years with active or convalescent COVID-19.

For the CDR3, the DNA is TGTGCCAGCAGTTCGACCCCGGGAGCTAATGAAAAACTGTTTTTT. It translates to CASSSTPGANEKLFF. V usage is TRBV6-1 and J usage is TRBJ1-4; D is unresolved. V lost 5 bases, J lost 3 bases, and 13 bases lay in between. The CDR3 extends over 15 amino acids. From germline, CDR1 is MNHNS and CDR2 SASEGT.

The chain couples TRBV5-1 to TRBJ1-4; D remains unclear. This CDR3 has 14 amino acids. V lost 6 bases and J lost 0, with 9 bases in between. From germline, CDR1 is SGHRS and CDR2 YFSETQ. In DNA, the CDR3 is TGCGCCAGCAAGCCCGTTGCAACTAATGAAAAACTGTTTTTT. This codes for CASKPVATNEKLFF.

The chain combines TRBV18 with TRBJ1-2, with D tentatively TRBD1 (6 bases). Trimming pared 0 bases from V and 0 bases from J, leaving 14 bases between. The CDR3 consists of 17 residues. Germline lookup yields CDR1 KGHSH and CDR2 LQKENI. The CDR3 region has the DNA TGTGCCAGCTCACCACCGGCAGGGGTGTGGGCTAACTATGGCTACACCTTC. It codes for CASSPPAGVWANYGYTF.

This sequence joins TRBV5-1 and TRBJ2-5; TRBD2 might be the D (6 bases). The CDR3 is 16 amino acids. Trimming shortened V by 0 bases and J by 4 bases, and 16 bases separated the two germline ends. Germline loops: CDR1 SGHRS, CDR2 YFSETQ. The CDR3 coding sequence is TGCGCCAGCAGCTTGGCGTCTAGCCGGCGGGGAGAGACCCAGTACTTC. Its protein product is CASSLASSRRGETQYF.

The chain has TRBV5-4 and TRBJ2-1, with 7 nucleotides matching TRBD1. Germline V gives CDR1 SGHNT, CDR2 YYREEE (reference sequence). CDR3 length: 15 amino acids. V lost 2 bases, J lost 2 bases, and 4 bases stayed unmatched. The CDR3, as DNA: TGTGCCAGCAGCTTAGACAGGGCCACCTACAATGAGCAGTTCTTC. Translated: CASSLDRATYNEQFF. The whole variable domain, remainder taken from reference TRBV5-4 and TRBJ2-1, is ETGVTQSPTHLIKTRGQQVTLRCSSQSGHNTVSWYQQALGQGPQFIFQYYREEENGRGNFPPRFSGLQFPNYSSELNVNALELDDSALYLCASSLDRATYNEQFFGPGTRLTVL.

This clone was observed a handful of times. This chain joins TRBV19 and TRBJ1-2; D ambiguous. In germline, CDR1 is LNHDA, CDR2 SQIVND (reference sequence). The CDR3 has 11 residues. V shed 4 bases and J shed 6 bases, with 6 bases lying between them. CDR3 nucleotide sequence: TGTGCCAGTAGTAAGAGGGATGGCTACACCTTC. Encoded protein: CASSKRDGYTF.

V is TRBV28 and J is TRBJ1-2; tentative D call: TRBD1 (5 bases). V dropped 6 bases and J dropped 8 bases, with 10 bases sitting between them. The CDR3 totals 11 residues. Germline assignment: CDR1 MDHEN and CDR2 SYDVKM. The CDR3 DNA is TGTGCCAGCAGGGGGCAGAGGGGCTACACCTTC. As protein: CASRGQRGYTF.

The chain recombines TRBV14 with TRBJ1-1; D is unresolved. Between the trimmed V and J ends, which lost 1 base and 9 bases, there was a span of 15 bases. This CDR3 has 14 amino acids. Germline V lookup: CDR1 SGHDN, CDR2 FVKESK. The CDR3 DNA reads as TGTGCCAGCAGCCAAGTTTCAGCGGTTGGGAAAGCTTTCTTT. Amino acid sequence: CASSQVSAVGKAFF.

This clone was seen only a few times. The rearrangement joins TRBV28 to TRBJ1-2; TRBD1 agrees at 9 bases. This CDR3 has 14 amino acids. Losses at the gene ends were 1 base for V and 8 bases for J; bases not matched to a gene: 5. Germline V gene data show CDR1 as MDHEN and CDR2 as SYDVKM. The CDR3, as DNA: TGTGCCAGCAGTTTATACAGGGGGCCGTGGGGCTACACCTTC. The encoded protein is CASSLYRGPWGYTF.

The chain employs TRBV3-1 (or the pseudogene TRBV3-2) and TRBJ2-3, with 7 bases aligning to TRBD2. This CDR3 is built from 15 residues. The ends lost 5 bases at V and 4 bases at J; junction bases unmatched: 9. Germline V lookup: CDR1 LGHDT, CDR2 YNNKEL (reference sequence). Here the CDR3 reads CASSTAAGISDTQYF. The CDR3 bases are TGTGCCAGCAGCACCGCAGCGGGAATCTCAGATACGCAGTATTTT.

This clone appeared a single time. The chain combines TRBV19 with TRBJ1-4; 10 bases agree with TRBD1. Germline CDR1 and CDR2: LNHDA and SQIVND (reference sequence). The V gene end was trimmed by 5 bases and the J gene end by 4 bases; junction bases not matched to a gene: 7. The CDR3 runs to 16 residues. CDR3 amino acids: CASSLRTGGVNEKLFF. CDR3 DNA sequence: TGTGCCAGTAGTCTCCGGACAGGGGGAGTTAATGAAAAACTGTTTTTT. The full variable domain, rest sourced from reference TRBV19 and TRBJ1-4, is DGGITQSPKYLFRKEGQNVTLSCEQNLNHDAMYWYRQDPGQGLRLIYYSQIVNDFQKGDIAEGYSVSREKKESFPLTVTSAQKNPTAFYLCASSLRTGGVNEKLFFGSGTQLSVL.

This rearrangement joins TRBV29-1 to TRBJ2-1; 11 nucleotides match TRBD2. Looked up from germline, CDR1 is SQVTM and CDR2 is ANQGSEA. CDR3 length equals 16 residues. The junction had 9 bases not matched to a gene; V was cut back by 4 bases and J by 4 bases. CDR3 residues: CSVGAGTSGIYNEQFF. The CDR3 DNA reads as TGCAGCGTTGGGGCAGGGACTAGCGGAATTTACAATGAGCAGTTCTTC.

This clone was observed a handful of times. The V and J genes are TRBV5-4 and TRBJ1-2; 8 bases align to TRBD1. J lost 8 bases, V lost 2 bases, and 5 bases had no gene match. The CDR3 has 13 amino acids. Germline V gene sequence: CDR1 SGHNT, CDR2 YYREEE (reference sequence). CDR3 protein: CASSFTGGLGYTF. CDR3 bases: TGTGCCAGCAGCTTTACAGGGGGATTGGGCTACACCTTC.

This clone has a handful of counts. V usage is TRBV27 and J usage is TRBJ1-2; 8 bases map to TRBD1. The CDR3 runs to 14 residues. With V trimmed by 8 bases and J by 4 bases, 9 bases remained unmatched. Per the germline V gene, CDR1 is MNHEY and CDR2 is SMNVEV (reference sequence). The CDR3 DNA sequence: TGTGCCAGCGGTCGGGACAGGAGATCCTATGGCTACACCTTC. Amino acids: CASGRDRRSYGYTF.